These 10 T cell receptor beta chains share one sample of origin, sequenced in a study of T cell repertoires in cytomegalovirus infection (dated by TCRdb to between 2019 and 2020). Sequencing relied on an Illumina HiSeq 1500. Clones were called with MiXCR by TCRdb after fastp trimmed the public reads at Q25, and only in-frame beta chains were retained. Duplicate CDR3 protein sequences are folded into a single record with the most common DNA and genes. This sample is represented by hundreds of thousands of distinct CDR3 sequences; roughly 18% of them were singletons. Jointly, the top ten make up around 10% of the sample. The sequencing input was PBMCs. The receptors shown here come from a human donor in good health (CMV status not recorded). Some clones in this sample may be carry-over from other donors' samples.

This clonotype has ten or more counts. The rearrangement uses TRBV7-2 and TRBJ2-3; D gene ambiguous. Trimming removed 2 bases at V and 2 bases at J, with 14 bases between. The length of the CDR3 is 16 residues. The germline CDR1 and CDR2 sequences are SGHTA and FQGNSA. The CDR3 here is CASSLNPRYYTDTQYF. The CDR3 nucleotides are TGTGCCAGCAGCTTAAACCCGCGGTATTACACAGATACGCAGTATTTT.

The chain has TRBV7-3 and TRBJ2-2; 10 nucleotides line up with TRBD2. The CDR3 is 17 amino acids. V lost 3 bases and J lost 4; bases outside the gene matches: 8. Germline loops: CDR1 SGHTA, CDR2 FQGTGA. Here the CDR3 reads CASSFSTSGAITGELFF. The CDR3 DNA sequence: TGTGCCAGCAGCTTTAGTACTAGCGGGGCTATCACCGGGGAGCTGTTTTTT. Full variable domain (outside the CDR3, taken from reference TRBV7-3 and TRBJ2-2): GAGVSQTPSNKVTEKGKYVELRCDPISGHTALYWYRQSLGQGPEFLIYFQGTGAADDSGLPNDRFFAVRPEGSVSTLKIQRTERGDSAVYLCASSFSTSGAITGELFFGEGSRLTVL.

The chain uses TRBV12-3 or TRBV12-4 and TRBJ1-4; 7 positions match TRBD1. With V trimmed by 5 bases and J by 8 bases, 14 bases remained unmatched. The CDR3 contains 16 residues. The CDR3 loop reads CASSRQGPVIGEKLFF. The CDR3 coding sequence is TGTGCCAGCAGTAGACAGGGACCTGTTATCGGCGAAAAACTGTTTTTT.

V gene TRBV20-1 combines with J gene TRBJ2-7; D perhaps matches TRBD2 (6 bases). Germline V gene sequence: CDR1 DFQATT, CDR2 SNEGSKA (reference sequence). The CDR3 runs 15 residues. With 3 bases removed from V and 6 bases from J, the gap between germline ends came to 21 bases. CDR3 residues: CSARPPGVVSGEQYF. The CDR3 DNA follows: TGCAGTGCTAGGCCTCCGGGAGTCGTCTCAGGCGAGCAGTACTTC.

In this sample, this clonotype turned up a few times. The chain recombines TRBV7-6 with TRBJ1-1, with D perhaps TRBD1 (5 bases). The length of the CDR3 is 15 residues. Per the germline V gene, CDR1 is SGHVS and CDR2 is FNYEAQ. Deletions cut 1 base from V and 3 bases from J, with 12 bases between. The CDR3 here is CASSLGWGSDTEAFF. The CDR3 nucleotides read TGTGCCAGCAGCTTAGGGTGGGGGTCGGACACTGAAGCTTTCTTT.

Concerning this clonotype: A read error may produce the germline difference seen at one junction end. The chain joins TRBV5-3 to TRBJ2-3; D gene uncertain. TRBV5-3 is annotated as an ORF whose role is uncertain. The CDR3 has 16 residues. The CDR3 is CASSLGTLRSTDTQYF. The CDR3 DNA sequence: TGTGCCAGCAGCTTGGGTACACTCAGGAGCACAGATACGCAGTATTTT.

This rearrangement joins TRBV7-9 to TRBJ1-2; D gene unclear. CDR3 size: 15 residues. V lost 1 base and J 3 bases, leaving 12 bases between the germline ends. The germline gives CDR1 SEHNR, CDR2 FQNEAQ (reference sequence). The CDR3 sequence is CASSLGNSRYYGYTF. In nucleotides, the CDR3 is TGTGCCAGCAGCTTAGGGAACAGTAGATACTATGGCTACACCTTC. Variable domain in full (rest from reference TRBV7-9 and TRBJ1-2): DTGVSQNPRHKITKRGQNVTFRCDPISEHNRLYWYRQTLGQGPEFLTYFQNEAQLEKSRLLSDRFSAERPKGSFSTLEIQRTEQGDSAMYLCASSLGNSRYYGYTFGSGTRLTVV.

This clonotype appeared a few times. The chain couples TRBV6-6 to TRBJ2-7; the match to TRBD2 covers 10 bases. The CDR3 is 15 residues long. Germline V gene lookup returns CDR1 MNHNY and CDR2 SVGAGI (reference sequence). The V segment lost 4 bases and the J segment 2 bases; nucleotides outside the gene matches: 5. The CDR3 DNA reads TGTGCCAGCAGTTCTTCTAGCGGGAGACCCTACGAGCAGTACTTC. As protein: CASSSSSGRPYEQYF.

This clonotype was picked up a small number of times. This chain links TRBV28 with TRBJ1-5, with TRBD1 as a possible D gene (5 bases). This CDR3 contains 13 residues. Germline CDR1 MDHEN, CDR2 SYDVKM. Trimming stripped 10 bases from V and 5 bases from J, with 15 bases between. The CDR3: CAIAFWGDQPQHF. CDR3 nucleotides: TGTGCCATCGCCTTCTGGGGGGATCAGCCCCAGCATTTT.

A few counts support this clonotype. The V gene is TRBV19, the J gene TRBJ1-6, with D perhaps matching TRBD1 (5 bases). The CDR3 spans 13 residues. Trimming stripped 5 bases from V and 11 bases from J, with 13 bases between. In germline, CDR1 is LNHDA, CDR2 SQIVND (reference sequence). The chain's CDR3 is CASSPGTSAPLHF. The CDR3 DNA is TGTGCCAGTAGTCCAGGGACCTCGGCACCCCTCCACTTT.